The 29 T cell receptor beta chains reported below all come from one sample, sequenced in a study of cytomegalovirus exposure and HLA in healthy donors. The PCR was carried out with 60 Vbeta primers and 13 Jbeta primers. TCRdb's copy holds only in-frame clones and misses some; the assay was immunoSEQ multiplex PCR. The repertoire holds approximately 140,000 clones, with less than 85% as singletons. The sequenced sample was PBMCs. The receptors here all came from a woman aged 45 to 65 in good health and CMV-seropositive.

V gene TRBV5-1 combines with J gene TRBJ2-6; tentative D call: TRBD2 (5 bases). The CDR3 has 16 residues. In germline, CDR1 is SGHRS, CDR2 YFSETQ. Deletions cut 4 bases from V and 0 bases from J, with 11 bases between. CDR3 region: CASSGEGASGANVLTF. Here the CDR3 DNA reads TGCGCCAGCAGCGGAGAGGGTGCCTCTGGGGCCAACGTCCTGACTTTC.

This chain links TRBV7-2 with TRBJ2-3, with TRBD1 identical over 7 bases. The germline CDR1 and CDR2 sequences are SGHTA and FQGNSA. V was pared by 5 bases and J by 3 bases, with 8 bases of the junction left unmatched. This CDR3 spans 15 amino acids. In nucleotides, the CDR3 is TGTGCCAGCAGCCCCCAAGGGGGCCCAACAGATACGCAGTATTTT. Translating gives CASSPQGGPTDTQYF.

V gene TRBV5-1 combines with J gene TRBJ1-6, with TRBD1 matching over 7 bases. Looked up from germline, CDR1 is SGHRS and CDR2 is YFSETQ. This CDR3 region has 17 residues. V gave up 0 bases and J gave up 9 bases; unmatched junction bases: 12. DNA of the CDR3: TGCGCCAGCAGCTTGGGACCGAGGGGGACAGATGGTTCACCCCTCCACTTT. Translation: CASSLGPRGTDGSPLHF.

V gene TRBV10-3 combines with J gene TRBJ2-3; 12 bases line up with TRBD1. Trimming took 0 bases from V and 14 from J; bases not matched to a gene: 6. The CDR3 is made up of 14 amino acids. Looked up from germline, CDR1 is ENHRY and CDR2 is SYGVKD. The CDR3 bases are TGTGCCATCAGTGAGTCCGGGACAGGGGGCGAGGTGTATTTT. It codes for CAISESGTGGEVYF.

The table lists this clone with a count of one. V gene TRBV7-2 combines with J gene TRBJ2-5; tentative D call: TRBD1 (5 bases). The CDR3 totals 17 residues. V lost 5 bases and J 2 bases, leaving 21 bases between the germline ends. Per the germline V gene, CDR1 is SGHTA and CDR2 is FQGNSA. The CDR3 loop reads CASSAHHLQGWQETQYF. The DNA of the CDR3 is TGTGCCAGCAGCGCCCATCACCTTCAGGGTTGGCAAGAGACCCAGTACTTC.

V gene TRBV19 combines with J gene TRBJ2-5, with 8 bases identical to TRBD2. V lost 6 bases to trimming and J lost 0 bases; unmatched junction nucleotides: 18. Germline assignment: CDR1 LNHDA and CDR2 SQIVND (reference sequence). The CDR3 totals 19 residues. The CDR3 nucleotides are TGTGCCAGTAGGCCTTCGGGAGGGGGGTCGACCCTGTACCAAGAGACCCAGTACTTC. Encoded protein: CASRPSGGGSTLYQETQYF. Variable domain in full (rest from reference TRBV19 and TRBJ2-5): DGGITQSPKYLFRKEGQNVTLSCEQNLNHDAMYWYRQDPGQGLRLIYYSQIVNDFQKGDIAEGYSVSREKKESFPLTVTSAQKNPTAFYLCASRPSGGGSTLYQETQYFGPGTRLLVL.

The chain is built from TRBV7-9 and TRBJ2-1; D is ambiguous. The CDR3 covers 17 residues. V lost 5 bases to trimming and J lost 6 bases, with 23 bases between them. CDR1 is SEHNR, CDR2 FQNEAQ, per germline (reference sequence). The CDR3 coding sequence is TGTGCCAGCAGCCCCCTACGTGGGCCCCAGGATCTCAATGAGCAGTTCTTC. It codes for CASSPLRGPQDLNEQFF.

The chain employs TRBV6-6 and TRBJ1-1; D possibly corresponds to TRBD1 (5 bases). The germline gives CDR1 MNHNY, CDR2 SVGAGI (reference sequence). The CDR3 covers 14 residues. V lost 5 bases and J lost 2, with 12 bases in between. The CDR3 DNA follows: TGTGCCAGCAGTAGGGGAAGAGGTAACACTGAAGCTTTCTTT. Its protein product is CASSRGRGNTEAFF.

As concerns this clone: The identical CDR3 is also encoded by other nucleotide sequences in the sample. The rearrangement uses TRBV7-3 and TRBJ1-3; D may be TRBD1 (5 bases). Germline V gene data show CDR1 as SGHTA and CDR2 as FQGTGA. This CDR3 is built from 16 residues. Trimming took off 0 bases at V and 0 bases at J, with 9 bases between the two ends. The CDR3 sequence: CASSLTGGNSGNTIYF. In DNA form, the CDR3 reads TGTGCCAGCAGCTTAACGGGGGGGAACTCTGGAAACACCATATATTTT.

The V gene is TRBV2, the J gene TRBJ1-5; D possibly corresponds to TRBD1 (5 bases). The CDR3 has 16 residues. Per germline, CDR1 SNHLY and CDR2 FYNNEI. V was pared by 5 bases and J by 0 bases, with 14 bases between. Written as DNA, the CDR3 is TGTGCCAGCAGTAAATCCGCGGGGGGTAGCAATCAGCCCCAGCATTTT. It is translated as CASSKSAGGSNQPQHF.

V usage is TRBV4-2 and J usage is TRBJ2-2; D remains ambiguous. There are 14 residues in the CDR3. V was clipped by 5 bases and J by 3 bases, with 10 bases between them. Germline CDR1 is LGHNA and CDR2 is YNFKEQ. The CDR3 is CASSSASYTGELFF. CDR3 DNA: TGTGCCAGCAGCTCAGCGTCATACACCGGGGAGCTGTTTTTT.

The chain carries TRBV10-3 and TRBJ1-1; D might be TRBD1 (6 bases). The V and J ends lost 6 bases and 1 base respectively, with 18 bases between them. The germline V gene encodes CDR1 ENHRY and CDR2 SYGVKD. The CDR3 runs to 16 residues. The CDR3 sequence is CAIRTTGDVRNTEAFF. In nucleotides, the CDR3 is TGTGCCATCAGGACGACAGGCGACGTTAGGAACACTGAAGCTTTCTTT.

This clone was observed a single time. This chain joins TRBV9 and TRBJ2-1, with D uncertain. V was clipped by 0 bases and J by 7 bases, with 14 bases between them. CDR1 and CDR2 (germline): SGDLS, YYNGEE. The CDR3 is 15 amino acids. This CDR3 reads CASSVDVGLWNEQFF. The CDR3 DNA is TGTGCCAGCAGCGTAGACGTCGGGTTATGGAATGAGCAGTTCTTC.

V and J are TRBV7-9 and TRBJ2-5; maybe TRBD1 (6 bases). The germline gives CDR1 SEHNR, CDR2 FQNEAQ (reference sequence). Trimming removed 7 bases at V and 1 base at J, with 16 bases between. The CDR3 is 15 amino acids. The CDR3 bases are TGTGCCAGCACCCAGGGGCACGTCCTCCAAGAGACCCAGTACTTC. Translation: CASTQGHVLQETQYF.

V and J are TRBV7-9 and TRBJ1-5; D is unclear. CDR3 length equals 19 residues. Trimming removed 1 base at V and 0 bases at J, with 19 bases between. Germline lookup yields CDR1 SEHNR and CDR2 FQNEAQ (reference sequence). The CDR3 loop is CASSLGGQTLDYSNQPQHF. The CDR3 DNA reads TGTGCCAGCAGCTTAGGAGGTCAGACCCTCGATTATAGCAATCAGCCCCAGCATTTT.

The gene calls are TRBV7-8 and TRBJ2-7; D is unresolved. Germline assignment: CDR1 SGHVS and CDR2 FQNEAQ. The V and J ends lost 1 base and 4 bases respectively, with 11 bases between them. This CDR3 has 14 residues. As DNA, the CDR3 is TGTGCCAGCAGCTTAGGTAGCCAGCCATACGAGCAGTACTTC. This encodes CASSLGSQPYEQYF.

This clone was seen more than once but under ten times. The V gene is TRBV5-1, the J gene TRBJ1-4; perhaps TRBD1 as D (6 bases). CDR1 SGHRS and CDR2 YFSETQ come from the germline V gene. The V and J ends lost 4 bases and 6 bases respectively, with 16 bases between them. This CDR3 has 15 residues. For the CDR3, the DNA is TGCGCCAGCAGCCCTGAGTGGGGGGGCGATGAAAAACTGTTTTTT. This translates into CASSPEWGGDEKLFF.

The chain combines TRBV19 with TRBJ1-5; 7 bases map to TRBD1. The germline V gene encodes CDR1 LNHDA and CDR2 SQIVND (reference sequence). The CDR3 is made up of 15 amino acids. Trimming took 3 bases from V and 6 from J; bases not matched to a gene: 8. In DNA form, the CDR3 reads TGTGCCAGTAGTATCCCGGGACAGACGTTTCAGCCCCAGCATTTT. Amino acids: CASSIPGQTFQPQHF.

The chain employs TRBV7-3 and TRBJ1-2; 10 bases are a match to TRBD1. Germline V gene sequence: CDR1 SGHTA, CDR2 FQGTGA. CDR3 length: 16 residues. The J segment lost 3 bases and the V segment lost 4 bases, leaving 8 bases of the junction unmatched. CDR3: CASSSGQGPSDYGYTF. The DNA for the CDR3 is TGTGCCAGCAGCTCGGGACAGGGGCCCTCTGACTATGGCTACACCTTC.

The count of this clone is one. V usage is TRBV7-2 and J usage is TRBJ1-5; D gene ambiguous. The germline V gene encodes CDR1 SGHTA and CDR2 FQGNSA. V was pared by 2 bases and J by 4 bases, with 9 bases between. The CDR3 is 14 amino acids. The CDR3, as DNA: TGTGCCAGCAGCTTACGCTCGGGGAATCAGCCCCAGCATTTT. Translated, it gives CASSLRSGNQPQHF.

The chain combines TRBV5-3 with TRBJ2-1, with a weak D call TRBD1 (6 bases). TRBV5-3 qualifies as an ORF whose function is uncertain. This CDR3 has 24 amino acids. The ends were cut back, 7 bases at V and 2 bases at J, with 43 bases in the middle. The CDR3 DNA reads TGTGCCAGAGCTAAGGTGTGTGCAGGGGTCAGAAGAAAAGCACAGGGCTCGCCCTACAATGAGCAGTTCTTC. Residues: CARAKVCAGVRRKAQGSPYNEQFF.

This clone was counted only a few times. The V and J genes are TRBV13 and TRBJ2-7, with 10 bases fitting TRBD2. Germline V gives CDR1 PRHDT, CDR2 FYEKMQ (reference sequence). J was trimmed by 2 bases and V by 11 bases; bases with no gene match: 9. The CDR3 is 14 residues long. The CDR3 loop is CAAPRLAGAYEQYF. The CDR3 nucleotides are TGTGCCGCCCCAAGGCTAGCGGGGGCCTACGAGCAGTACTTC.

The chain links TRBV27 to TRBJ2-7, with D tentatively TRBD2 (5 bases). Trimming stripped 4 bases from V and 1 base from J, with 17 bases between. Germline V gene sequence: CDR1 MNHEY, CDR2 SMNVEV (reference sequence). This CDR3 comprises 16 residues. The CDR3 reads CASSSLPGIKSYEQYF. CDR3 nucleotides: TGTGCCAGCAGTTCCCTACCCGGGATCAAATCCTACGAGCAGTACTTC.

CDR3 nucleotide sequence: TGTGCCAGCAGCGGCGGTCCCGGGACAGCTAGCTCCTATAATTCACCCCTCCACTTT. This gives the protein CASSGGPGTASSYNSPLHF. V gene TRBV9 combines with J gene TRBJ1-6, with TRBD1 matching 7 bases. The J segment lost 0 bases and the V segment lost 3 bases, leaving 12 bases of the junction unmatched. CDR1 is SGDLS, CDR2 YYNGEE, per germline. The CDR3 contains 19 residues.

The chain employs TRBV19 and TRBJ2-7; 7 nucleotides align to TRBD1. The length of the CDR3 is 14 residues. The germline gives CDR1 LNHDA, CDR2 SQIVND (reference sequence). V dropped 7 bases and J dropped 3; count of bases not matched to a gene: 9. This CDR3 is CASKLTGDIYEQYF. Here the CDR3 DNA reads TGTGCCAGTAAGCTCACAGGGGACATCTACGAGCAGTACTTC.

V gene TRBV27 combines with J gene TRBJ2-7; 8 positions match TRBD1. J lost 1 base, V lost 4 bases, and 9 bases had no gene match. CDR3 length equals 16 residues. The germline gives CDR1 MNHEY, CDR2 SMNVEV (reference sequence). In DNA, the CDR3 is TGTGCCAGCAGTTCCCCCTGGACAGGGATTTCCTACGAGCAGTACTTC. Translated: CASSSPWTGISYEQYF.

This clone was picked up one time. This sequence joins TRBV14 and TRBJ2-1; 7 nucleotides line up with TRBD2. Germline assignment: CDR1 SGHDN and CDR2 FVKESK. Losses at the gene ends were 4 bases for V and 5 bases for J; bases not matched to a gene: 8. The CDR3 is 15 amino acids. The CDR3 loop is CASSPQSGGHNEQFF. CDR3 nucleotide sequence: TGTGCCAGCAGCCCACAATCGGGGGGTCACAATGAGCAGTTCTTC.

The chain combines TRBV5-5 with TRBJ1-1; TRBD1 matches 7 bases. The junction had 6 bases not matched to a gene; V was cut back by 3 bases and J by 7 bases. Per germline, CDR1 SGHKS and CDR2 YYEKEE (reference sequence). The CDR3 sequence is 13 residues long. CDR3 sequence (DNA): TGTGCCAGCAGCTGGGAACAGGGGTATGAAGCTTTCTTT. This encodes CASSWEQGYEAFF. The variable domain in full, completed from reference TRBV5-5 and TRBJ1-1, reads DAGVTQSPTHLIKTRGQQVTLRCSPISGHKSVSWYQQVLGQGPQFIFQYYEKEERGRGNFPDRFSARQFPNYSSELNVNALLLGDSALYLCASSWEQGYEAFFGQGTRLTVV.

The chain couples TRBV12-2 to TRBJ2-2; TRBD1 is the table's D call, not checked against the DNA. TRBV12-2 is given as a pseudogene. The CDR3 has 18 amino acids. CDR3 residues: CASRNTGTGDANTGELFF. The CDR3 nucleotides read TGTGCAAGTCGCAATACCGGGACAGGGGACGCCAACACCGGGGAGCTGTTTTTT.